These T cell receptor beta chains were read from a single sample in a study of blood T cell repertoires in COVID-19. The assay was immunoSEQ multiplex PCR, and TCRdb's table has in-frame clones only and misses some. The sample holds roughly 300,000 clones, 87% seen once. The sequenced material came from PBMCs or T cells enriched from blood (not recorded which). These receptors all come from a woman aged 25 to 39 who had recovered from COVID-19. CDR3s include the opening cysteine and the closing phenylalanine or tryptophan. Fields, in order: V gene, D gene, clone size, J gene, CDR3 protein, CDR3 DNA. The D gene is left open where the match is weak. The listing skips clone size in some rows; elsewhere it reads once, few, many or a size class.

TRBV9,TRBD1,-,TRBJ2-7,CASSSGQATYEQYF,TGTGCCAGCAGCTCAGGACAGGCGACCTACGAGCAGTACTTC
TRBV12-3/TRBV12-4,-,once,TRBJ1-4,CASTVGEGVRLFF,TGTGCCAGCACAGTAGGGGAAGGGGTTAGACTGTTTTTT
TRBV27,-,-,TRBJ2-2,CASQPGLNTGELFF,TGTGCCAGCCAACCGGGACTGAACACCGGGGAGCTGTTTTTT
TRBV27,TRBD1,once,TRBJ1-1,CASSFSGQGATEAFF,TGTGCCAGCAGTTTCTCTGGACAGGGGGCGACTGAAGCTTTCTTT
TRBV9,TRBD1,-,TRBJ1-1,CASSAQGAIGTEAFF,TGTGCCAGCAGCGCACAGGGGGCGATCGGCACTGAAGCTTTCTTT
TRBV4-2,TRBD1,-,TRBJ1-6,CASSPGTDYNSPLHF,TGTGCCAGCAGCCCGGGGACAGACTATAATTCACCCCTCCACTTT
TRBV30,-,-,TRBJ1-1,CACERQPNTEAFF,TGTGCCTGCGAAAGACAGCCGAACACTGAAGCTTTCTTT
TRBV11-3,-,-,TRBJ2-5,CASVAGAFQETQYF,TGTGCCAGCGTCGCGGGGGCCTTCCAAGAGACCCAGTACTTC
TRBV11-2,TRBD1,-,TRBJ1-1,CASSLPGTGQNTEAFF,TGTGCCAGCAGCTTACCCGGGACAGGCCAGAACACTGAAGCTTTCTTT
TRBV19,-,-,TRBJ1-3,CASSILQAHTIYF,TGTGCCAGTAGTATCTTGCAGGCTCACACCATATATTTT
TRBV9,-,once,TRBJ2-2,CASSGRGTGELFF,TGTGCCAGCAGCGGTAGGGGGACCGGGGAGCTGTTTTTT
TRBV19,-,-,TRBJ1-2,CASTTSGSPNYGYTF,TGTGCCAGTACTACATCAGGATCTCCTAACTATGGCTACACCTTC
TRBV25-1,-,-,TRBJ2-5,CASSEYGLHQETQYF,TGTGCCAGCAGTGAATATGGACTGCACCAAGAGACCCAGTACTTC
TRBV9,-,-,TRBJ1-1,CASSVGNVRGTEAFF,TGTGCCAGCAGCGTAGGGAACGTCCGGGGGACTGAAGCTTTCTTT
TRBV4-3,TRBD1,-,TRBJ1-2,CASSQQPDRGHGGYTF,TGCGCCAGCAGCCAACAACCGGACAGGGGGCACGGTGGCTACACCTTC
TRBV5-1,TRBD1,-,TRBJ2-7,CASSVGTGVLYEQYF,TGCGCCAGCAGCGTAGGGACAGGGGTTCTCTACGAGCAGTACTTC
TRBV27,-,-,TRBJ2-7,CASSFGGGEQYF,TGTGCCAGCAGTTTCGGGGGAGGAGAGCAGTACTTC
TRBV5-1,-,-,TRBJ1-4,CASSLAGEGEKLFF,TGCGCCAGCAGCTTGGCCGGGGAAGGGGAAAAACTGTTTTTT
TRBV19,TRBD1,-,TRBJ1-2,CASTETGGSGYTF,TGTGCCAGTACCGAGACAGGGGGCTCCGGCTACACCTTC
TRBV18,-,-,TRBJ1-6,CASSPGTLNSPLHF,TGTGCCAGCTCACCCGGGACTCTGAATTCACCCCTCCACTTT
TRBV11-3,-,-,TRBJ2-6,CASSLSVSSGANVLTF,TGTGCCAGCAGCTTAAGTGTTAGCTCTGGGGCCAACGTCCTGACTTTC
TRBV5-1,-,-,TRBJ1-1,CASSSNTANTEAFF,TGCGCCAGCAGTTCTAACACAGCGAACACTGAAGCTTTCTTT
TRBV4-2,-,-,TRBJ2-7,CASSQGSQGYEQYF,TGTGCCAGCAGCCAGGGTAGTCAGGGCTACGAGCAGTACTTC
TRBV30,TRBD2,-,TRBJ2-3,CAWLLRGGTDTQYF,TGTGCCTGGCTGTTGCGGGGGGGCACAGATACGCAGTATTTT
TRBV18,-,-,TRBJ2-7,CASSPLSVVPYEQYF,TGTGCCAGCTCCCCTCTGTCGGTCGTTCCCTACGAGCAGTACTTC
TRBV27,TRBD2,once,TRBJ2-2,CASSPLGLAGLTGELFF,TGTGCCAGCAGTCCCCTCGGACTAGCGGGCCTCACCGGGGAGCTGTTTTTT
TRBV5-1,TRBD1,-,TRBJ1-2,CASRAGTGLEYGYTF,TGCGCCAGCAGGGCGGGGACAGGGTTGGAGTATGGCTACACCTTC
TRBV5-1,TRBD1,-,TRBJ1-5,CASSPGDREGNQPQHF,TGCGCCAGCAGCCCTGGGGACAGGGAGGGCAATCAGCCCCAGCATTTT
TRBV27,TRBD2,-,TRBJ2-5,CASSYGLAGAGTQYF,TGTGCCAGCAGCTATGGACTAGCGGGGGCAGGGACCCAGTACTTC
TRBV5-5,-,-,TRBJ1-1,CASSFVTALNTEAFF,TGTGCCAGCAGCTTCGTGACAGCCTTGAACACTGAAGCTTTCTTT
TRBV11-1,-,-,TRBJ1-6,CASSHSGTNSPLHF,TGTGCCAGCAGCCACTCAGGGACAAATTCACCCCTCCACTTT
TRBV6-5,TRBD1,-,TRBJ2-7,CASSYSGDRPYEQYF,TGTGCCAGCAGTTACTCTGGGGACAGGCCCTACGAGCAGTACTTC
TRBV5-8,-,-,TRBJ1-1,CASSTYGGVTEAFF,TGTGCCAGCAGTACATATGGAGGGGTTACTGAAGCTTTCTTT
TRBV7-9,TRBD1,once,TRBJ1-4,CASSSGQGVLEKLFF,TGTGCCAGCAGCTCTGGACAGGGTGTTCTTGAAAAACTGTTTTTT
TRBV6-1,-,-,TRBJ1-4,CASSASRRATNEKLFF,TGTGCCAGCAGTGCCTCCCGGAGGGCAACTAATGAAAAACTGTTTTTT
TRBV19,TRBD1,-,TRBJ1-1,CASSEGQSTEAFF,TGTGCCAGTAGTGAGGGACAGAGCACTGAAGCTTTCTTT
TRBV23-1,-,-,TRBJ2-2,CASSLQLRGTGELFF,TGCGCCAGCAGTCTCCAACTCAGGGGCACCGGGGAGCTGTTTTTT
TRBV27,-,-,TRBJ1-1,CASSWGGTEAFF,TGTGCCAGCAGTTGGGGGGGCACTGAAGCTTTCTTT
TRBV7-8,TRBD2,-,TRBJ2-1,CASSPKARGTSYNEQFF,TGTGCCAGCAGCCCCAAAGCGCGGGGGACTTCCTACAATGAGCAGTTCTTC
TRBV2,-,-,TRBJ1-5,CASSDGQENQPQHF,TGTGCCAGCAGTGATGGCCAGGAAAATCAGCCCCAGCATTTT
TRBV7-2,-,-,TRBJ1-1,CASSLAGTRAFF,TGTGCCAGCAGCTTAGCCGGGACAAGAGCTTTCTTT
TRBV2,TRBD1,-,TRBJ1-1,CAGRQGRDTEAFF,TGTGCCGGCCGACAGGGAAGGGACACTGAAGCTTTCTTT
TRBV6-2/TRBV6-3,TRBD1,-,TRBJ1-5,CASSPQGARNQPQHF,TGTGCCAGCAGTCCACAGGGGGCACGCAATCAGCCCCAGCATTTT
TRBV10-3,-,-,TRBJ2-1,CAVGTPGPGEQFF,TGTGCCGTCGGGACTCCAGGTCCCGGTGAGCAGTTCTTC